This TCR beta chain was retrieved from a study of shared clonotypes between healthy human individuals (dated by TCRdb to 2020 to 2021). Looking at the study overall: Three men and two women, aged 18 to 49 years, made up the cohort. Each donor's leukapheresis produced roughly between roughly 0.9 and 9 billion PBMCs. Different laboratories and diverse techniques were used to prepare libraries and sequence TCR repertoires, to increase sequencing depth and limit assay-specific biases. The study deeply sequenced blood TCR repertoires of about 5 healthy adults to estimate repertoire size and the extent of clonotype sharing between individuals. Per donor, three plates each were used for CD4 naive and CD4 memory, two for CD8 naive, and one for CD8 memory.

Taken from the germline V gene, the CDR1 and CDR2 loops are MNHEY and SVGAGI. From the cysteine up to the phenylalanine, the CDR3 has a length of 12 residues. The DNA shown is the 36-base CDR3, in frame from base 1. V sheds 6 bases and J sheds 7 bases, leaving 10 bases between their ends. The donors were healthy, HIV-negative adults with no recently reported acute infections or vaccinations. All donors were Caucasian adults living in Nashville, Tennessee, USA. CD8 memory samples were composed of magnetically selected CD45RO+ cells combined with CCR7-negative CD45RA+ effector memory (TemRA) cells. Blood was obtained by leukapheresis, after which PBMCs were separated by Ficoll-Histopaque density gradient centrifugation and cryopreserved in liquid nitrogen vapor phase. Purity and quantity of every magnetically sorted T cell population were checked by analytical flow cytometry. Each sorted fraction had its genomic DNA isolated and then quantified by UV absorbance on a Nanodrop 2000c.

What the authors observed across the whole study: Sampling was restricted to blood, and TCR repertoires in tissue are likely to differ from TCR repertoires in blood. Rarefaction of sorted-subset datasets indicated incomplete sequencing despite the large sequencing depth. Pairwise subsampling led to the expectation that sequencing depth would affect the degree of clonotype sharing among donors. Sharing across a handful of donors was observed for approximately 4.6% of naive CD4, less than 4% of naive CD8, around 2.5% of memory CD4, and around 0.4% of memory CD8 clonotypes. Because the study included only a small number of donors, the genetic and exposure-history diversity represented was limited. Higher generation probabilities were observed for clonotypes shared by all four sorted-subset donors than for non-shared clonotypes. Naive subsets generally had larger estimated clonotype richness than memory subsets did.

With regard to this clone: Its recognized antigen is unknown. No quality values exist for individual bases; no much larger clone is one base distant.

TCR CDR3 regions were amplified from genomic DNA by multiplex PCR using the deep immunoSEQ assay. Extracted genomic DNA from each cell subset was distributed evenly across all wells of several immunoSEQ 96-well plates, and each plate was treated as a replicate. For sorted subsets, around 200 ng genomic DNA, equal to about 30,000 T cell genomes, was loaded into each replicate PCR. Purified libraries were quantified with a Qubit 3.0 fluorometer, sized on a Bioanalyzer 2100, and re-quantified with the KAPA Library Quantification kit. Every immunoSEQ 96-well plate was sequenced on a separate single-read 150-cycle Illumina NextSeq 550 flow cell. As for the authors' bioinformatics: Because only junctional sequences without quality scores were contained in the immunoSEQ output, filtering matching that applied to full-length reads could not be performed. Sequences were annotated with PyIR, a Python wrapper for IgBLAST v1.9, and V/J genes and CDR3 were assigned using IMGT germline references. Any read was removed if the V/J assignment was weak (E-value above 1e-6), the CDR3 was missing, or the read contained stop codons, out-of-frame junctions, or ambiguous translated residues. A V3J clonotype was defined by an identical inferred V gene, J gene, and CDR3 amino acid sequence. To compute the percentage overlap between repertoires, the number of shared unique clonotypes was divided by the size of the smaller repertoire. RTK rarefaction, the Chao1 estimator, and Recon v2.1 estimates of unobserved clonotypes were used to assess repertoire richness. OLGA was used to compute generation probabilities for all TCRbeta clonotypes that the gDNA method yielded from a few donors. TCRdb stores this immuneACCESS table with in-frame sequences only. Part of the clones is absent; in the studies checked, under half of the shortfall reflects unresolved V genes, and no reason is known for the rest. V and J calls and clone size are given by that table; D and trimming were obtained from the DNA. The sample data list roughly 700,000 clones, and around 90% of these were observed just once. The top ten constitute roughly 36% of the sample.

The sequence came from a man aged 18 to 29 in good health. Some clones in this sample may be carry-over from other donors' samples. Sample: memory CD8+ T cells from PBMCs. Reading the label with the study, this specimen's cell subset or site is: CD45RO+ cells pooled with CCR7-negative TemRA cells. Recombination connected TRBV6-5 to TRBJ2-1; the D element could tentatively be TRBD1 or TRBD2, as 7 bases agree for each. The base sequence is TGTGCCAGCAGGCAGGGGGGGAATGAGCAGTTCTTC. Translation gives CASRQGGNEQFF.